Sequencing of this T cell receptor beta chain was carried out in a study of metastatic and nonmetastatic thyroid tumors. About the study: The comparison covered peripheral blood and tumor or nodule tissue in malignant and benign thyroid patients.

In the original analysis: Across clinicopathological groups, CDR3 differences served as the basis for building a distant-metastasis classifier for papillary thyroid cancer. TCRdb reprocessed the PCR reads using MiXCR. The V and J calls were determined by TCRdb, not by the authors. The data hold 30,000 to 40,000 clones, with approximately 19% observed a single time. This clone was counted only a few times. Just one base apart from a much larger clone, this may be a read error. This CDR3 is missing its conserved last phenylalanine or tryptophan, likely due to a read error. No treatment had been given to any patient before thyroid surgery. In germline, CDR1 is SQVTM, CDR2 ANQGSEA. This CDR3 is 13 amino acids long. Trimming cost V 7 bases and J 3 bases; bases outside gene matches: 6.

Sequenced input: blood. This clonotype was sampled from a female donor with papillary thyroid cancer or a benign thyroid nodule (not recorded which). Some clones in this sample may be carry-over from other donors' samples. The chain carries TRBV29-1 and TRBJ1-2; 9 bases are shared with TRBD1. This CDR3 reads CSARDRDDYGYTS. DNA for the CDR3: TGCAGCGCCCGGGACAGGGATGACTATGGCTACACCTCC.